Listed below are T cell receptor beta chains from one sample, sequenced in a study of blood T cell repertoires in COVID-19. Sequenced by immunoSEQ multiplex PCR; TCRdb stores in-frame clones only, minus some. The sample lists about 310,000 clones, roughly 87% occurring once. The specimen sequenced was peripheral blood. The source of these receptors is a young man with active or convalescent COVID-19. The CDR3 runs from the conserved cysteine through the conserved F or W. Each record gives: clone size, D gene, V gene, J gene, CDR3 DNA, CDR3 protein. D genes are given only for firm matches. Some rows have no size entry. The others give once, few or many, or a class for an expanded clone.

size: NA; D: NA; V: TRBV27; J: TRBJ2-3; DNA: TGTGCCAGCAGTTTACTAGCAGTAGATACGCAGTATTTT; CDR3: CASSLLAVDTQYF
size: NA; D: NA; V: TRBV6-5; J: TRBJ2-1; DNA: TGTGCCAGCAGTTACTCAGGGTCAGGGAATGAGCAGTTCTTC; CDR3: CASSYSGSGNEQFF
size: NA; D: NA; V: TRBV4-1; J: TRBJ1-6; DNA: TGCGCCAGCAGCCAAGAGATAGGGAGCTCCTATAATTCACCCCTCCACTTT; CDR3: CASSQEIGSSYNSPLHF
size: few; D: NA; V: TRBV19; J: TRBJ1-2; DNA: TGTGCCAGTAGTTCCCCGGCGGGGGGGAGCTATGGCTACACCTTC; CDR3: CASSSPAGGSYGYTF
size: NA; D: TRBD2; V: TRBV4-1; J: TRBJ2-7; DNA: TGCGCCAGCAGAATACGGGAGGGCGATATATACGAGCAGTACTTC; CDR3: CASRIREGDIYEQYF
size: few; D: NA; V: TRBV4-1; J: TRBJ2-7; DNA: TGCGCCAGCAGCCATGCCGGCTCCTACGAGCAGTACTTC; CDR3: CASSHAGSYEQYF
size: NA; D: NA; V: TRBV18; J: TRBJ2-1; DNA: TGTGCCAGCTCACTCGATCAGGATCTCTCCTACAATGAGCAGTTCTTC; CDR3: CASSLDQDLSYNEQFF
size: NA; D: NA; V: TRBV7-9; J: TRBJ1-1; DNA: TGTGCCAGCAGCTTAGGTCTAGGGGGGAACACTGAAGCTTTCTTT; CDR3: CASSLGLGGNTEAFF
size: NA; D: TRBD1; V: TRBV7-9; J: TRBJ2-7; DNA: TGTGCCAGCAGCGCCCGACAGGGCGTACACTACGAGCAGTACTTC; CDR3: CASSARQGVHYEQYF
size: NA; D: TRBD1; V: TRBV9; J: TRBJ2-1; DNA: TGTGCCAGCAGCGTAAGGACAGGGGCTAACGATGAGCAGTTCTTC; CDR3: CASSVRTGANDEQFF
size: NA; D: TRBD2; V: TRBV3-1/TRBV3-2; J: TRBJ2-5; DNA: TGTGCCAGCAGCCAAGAGGGCTCTAGCGGAAAAGAGACCCAGTACTTC; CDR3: CASSQEGSSGKETQYF
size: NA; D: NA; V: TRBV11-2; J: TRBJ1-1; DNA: TGTGCCAGCAGCTCCAAGACTCCATTTGGCACTGAAGCTTTCTTT; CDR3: CASSSKTPFGTEAFF
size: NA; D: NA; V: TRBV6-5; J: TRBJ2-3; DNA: TGTGCCAGCAGTTACGCAGGTGATACGCAGTATTTT; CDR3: CASSYAGDTQYF
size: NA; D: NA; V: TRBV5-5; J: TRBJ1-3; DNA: TGTGCCAGCAGCTTGGTCCATGGGACTTCTCTGGGAAACACCATATATTTT; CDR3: CASSLVHGTSLGNTIYF
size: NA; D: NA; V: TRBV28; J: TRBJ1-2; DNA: TGTGCCAGCACTAGGTCTAACTATGGCTACACCTTC; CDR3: CASTRSNYGYTF
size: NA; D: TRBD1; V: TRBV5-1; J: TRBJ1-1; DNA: TGCGCCAGCGGGACAGGGGGCCCGGGAGACACTGAAGCTTTCTTT; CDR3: CASGTGGPGDTEAFF
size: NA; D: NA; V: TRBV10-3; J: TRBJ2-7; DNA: TGTGCCATCAGTGATTACCGGGACTGGAACGAGCAGTACTTC; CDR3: CAISDYRDWNEQYF
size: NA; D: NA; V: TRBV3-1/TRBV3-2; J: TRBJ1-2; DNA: TGTGCCAGCAGCCCTCGGGAGGCCTATGGCTACACCTTC; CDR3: CASSPREAYGYTF
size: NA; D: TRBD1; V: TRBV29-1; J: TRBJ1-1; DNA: TGCAGCGGGGGACAGGGCGGGGGAAACACTGAAGCTTTCTTT; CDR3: CSGGQGGGNTEAFF
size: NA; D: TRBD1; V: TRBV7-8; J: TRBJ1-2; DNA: TGTGCCAGCAGTCGAACAGGGGGGAGTGGGAGCTACACCTTC; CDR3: CASSRTGGSGSYTF
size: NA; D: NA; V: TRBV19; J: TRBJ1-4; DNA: TGTGCCAGTAGTATTTCATTAGGACAAGAAAAACTGTTTTTT; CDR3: CASSISLGQEKLFF
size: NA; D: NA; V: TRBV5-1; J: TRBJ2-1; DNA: TGCGCCAGCAGCCCTCCTCCTAACAATGAGCAGTTCTTC; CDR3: CASSPPPNNEQFF
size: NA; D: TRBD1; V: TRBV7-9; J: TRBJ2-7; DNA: TGTGCCAGCAGGATCCGGGACAGGGCCTACGAGCAGTACTTC; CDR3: CASRIRDRAYEQYF
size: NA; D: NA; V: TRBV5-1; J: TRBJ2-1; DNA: TGCGCCAGCAGCCTACAGGAGTTCTCCTACAATGAGCAGTTCTTC; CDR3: CASSLQEFSYNEQFF
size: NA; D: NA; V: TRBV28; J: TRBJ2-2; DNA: TGTGCCAGCAGTTTGGTAGCGCTAAACACCGGGGAGCTGTTTTTT; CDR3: CASSLVALNTGELFF
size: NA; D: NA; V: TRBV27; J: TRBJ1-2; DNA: TGTGCCAGCAGGCCTGACAGATACTATGGCTACACCTTC; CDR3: CASRPDRYYGYTF
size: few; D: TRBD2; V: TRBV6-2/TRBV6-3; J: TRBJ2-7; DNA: TGTGCCAGCAGTCGCTACACTAGCGGAATTACACACGAGCAGTACTTC; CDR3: CASSRYTSGITHEQYF
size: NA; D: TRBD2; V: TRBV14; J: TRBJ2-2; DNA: TGTGCCAGCAGCCAAAAGGCAGCGGGAGGCGGCACCGGGGAGCTGTTTTTT; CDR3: CASSQKAAGGGTGELFF
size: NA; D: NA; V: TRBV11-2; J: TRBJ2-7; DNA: TGTGCCAGCAGCTTAGCAGGGTATAGCTCCTACGAGCAGTACTTC; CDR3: CASSLAGYSSYEQYF
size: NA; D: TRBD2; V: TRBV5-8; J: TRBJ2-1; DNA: TGTGCCAGCAGCTGGGGACTAGCGGGCTCCTACAATGAGCAGTTCTTC; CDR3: CASSWGLAGSYNEQFF
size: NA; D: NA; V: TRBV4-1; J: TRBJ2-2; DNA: TGCGCCAGCAGCCAAGAGGTTCTGGGTCGGGCCGGGGAGCTGTTTTTT; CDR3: CASSQEVLGRAGELFF
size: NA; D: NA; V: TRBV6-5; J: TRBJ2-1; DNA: TGTGCCAGCAGGGCAAGAGCGGGTGACAGTATGTTCTTC; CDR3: CASRARAGDSMFF
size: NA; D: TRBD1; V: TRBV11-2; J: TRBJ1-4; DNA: TGTGCCAGCAGCCAAGGACCGGGACAGAGTAATGAAAAACTGTTTTTT; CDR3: CASSQGPGQSNEKLFF
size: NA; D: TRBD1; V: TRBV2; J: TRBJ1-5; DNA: TGTGCCAGCAGTACGGGACAGTTGCAGCCCCAGCATTTT; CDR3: CASSTGQLQPQHF
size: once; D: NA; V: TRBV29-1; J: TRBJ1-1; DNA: TGCAGCGTTGAGAAGGGGCCAGCTTTCTTT; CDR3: CSVEKGPAFF